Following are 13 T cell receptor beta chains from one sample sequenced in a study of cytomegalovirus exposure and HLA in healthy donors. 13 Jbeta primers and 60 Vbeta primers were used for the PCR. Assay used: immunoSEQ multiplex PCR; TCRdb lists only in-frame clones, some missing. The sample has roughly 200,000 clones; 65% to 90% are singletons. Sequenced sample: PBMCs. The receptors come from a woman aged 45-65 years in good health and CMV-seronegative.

The CDR3 DNA reads as TGTGCCAGCAGTTTTAGGGACAGAACCAAAAACATTCAGTACTTC. This translates into CASSFRDRTKNIQYF. The gene calls are TRBV28 and TRBJ2-4; 7 bases agree with TRBD1. The CDR3 loop spans 15 amino acids. CDR1 is MDHEN and CDR2 is SYDVKM in the germline V gene. V trimming: 3 bases; J trimming: 2 bases; junction bases outside the gene matches: 4.

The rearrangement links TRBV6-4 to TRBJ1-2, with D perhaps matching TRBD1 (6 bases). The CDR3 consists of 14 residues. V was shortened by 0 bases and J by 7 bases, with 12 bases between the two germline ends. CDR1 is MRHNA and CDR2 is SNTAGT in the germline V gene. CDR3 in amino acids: CASSDSQGRAGYTF. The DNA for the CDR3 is TGTGCCAGCAGTGACTCGCAGGGGAGGGCTGGCTACACCTTC.

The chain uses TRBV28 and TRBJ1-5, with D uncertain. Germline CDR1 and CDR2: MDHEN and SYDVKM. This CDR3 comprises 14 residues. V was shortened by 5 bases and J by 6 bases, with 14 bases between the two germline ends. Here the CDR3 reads CASSPGNLGQPQHF. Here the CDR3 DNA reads TGTGCCAGCAGTCCGGGGAATTTGGGTCAGCCCCAGCATTTT.

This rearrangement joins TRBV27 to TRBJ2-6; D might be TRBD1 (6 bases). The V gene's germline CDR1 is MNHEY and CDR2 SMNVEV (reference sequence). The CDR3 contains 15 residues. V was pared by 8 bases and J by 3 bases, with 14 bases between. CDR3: CASCSRGDGANVLTF. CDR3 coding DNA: TGTGCCAGCTGCAGCAGGGGAGATGGGGCCAACGTCCTGACTTTC.

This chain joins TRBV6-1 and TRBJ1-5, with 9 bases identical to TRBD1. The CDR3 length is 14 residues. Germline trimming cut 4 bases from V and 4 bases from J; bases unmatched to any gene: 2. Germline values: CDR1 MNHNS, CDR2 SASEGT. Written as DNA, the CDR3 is TGTGCCAGCAGTGCACAGGGGGCTAATCAGCCCCAGCATTTT. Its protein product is CASSAQGANQPQHF.

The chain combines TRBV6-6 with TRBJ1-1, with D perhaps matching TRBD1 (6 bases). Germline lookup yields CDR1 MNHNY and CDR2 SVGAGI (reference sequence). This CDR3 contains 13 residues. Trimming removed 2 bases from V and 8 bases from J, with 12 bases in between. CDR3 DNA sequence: TGTGCCAGCAGTTACATTCGGGGGGCCGAAGCTTTCTTT. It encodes CASSYIRGAEAFF.

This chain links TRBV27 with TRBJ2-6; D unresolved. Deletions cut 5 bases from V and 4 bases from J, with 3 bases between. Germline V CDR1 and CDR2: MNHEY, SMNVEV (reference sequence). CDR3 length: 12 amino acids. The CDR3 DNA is TGTGCCAGCAGTCGGGGGGCCAACGTCCTGACTTTC. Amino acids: CASSRGANVLTF.

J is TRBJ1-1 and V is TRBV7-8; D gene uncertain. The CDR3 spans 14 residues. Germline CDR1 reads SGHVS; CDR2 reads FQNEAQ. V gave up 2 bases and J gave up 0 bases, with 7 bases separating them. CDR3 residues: CASSLTVMNTEAFF. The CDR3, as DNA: TGTGCCAGCAGCTTAACAGTCATGAACACTGAAGCTTTCTTT. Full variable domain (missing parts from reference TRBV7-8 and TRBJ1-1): GAGVSQSPRYKVAKRGQDVALRCDPISGHVSLFWYQQALGQGPEFLTYFQNEAQLDKSGLPSDRFFAERPEGSVSTLKIQRTQQEDSAVYLCASSLTVMNTEAFFGQGTRLTVV.

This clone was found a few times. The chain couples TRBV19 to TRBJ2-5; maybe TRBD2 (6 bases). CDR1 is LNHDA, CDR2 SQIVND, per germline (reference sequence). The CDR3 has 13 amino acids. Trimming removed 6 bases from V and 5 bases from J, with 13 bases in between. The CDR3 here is CASRTGEVETQYF. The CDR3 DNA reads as TGTGCCAGTAGGACCGGGGAGGTCGAGACCCAGTACTTC.

For the CDR3, the DNA is TGTGCCAGCAAAGGTCGAGCAGGCTCCTACGAGCAGTACTTC. It codes for CASKGRAGSYEQYF. V usage is TRBV2 and J usage is TRBJ2-7; D call uncertain. CDR1 is SNHLY and CDR2 is FYNNEI in the germline V gene. V lost 7 bases and J lost 0, with 13 bases in between. CDR3 length: 14 residues.

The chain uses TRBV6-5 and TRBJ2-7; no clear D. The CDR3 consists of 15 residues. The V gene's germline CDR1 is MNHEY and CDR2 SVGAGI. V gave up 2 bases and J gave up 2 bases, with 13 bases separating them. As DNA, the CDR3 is TGTGCCAGCAGTTACGGTGGGCCTAAAACCTACGAGCAGTACTTC. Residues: CASSYGGPKTYEQYF.

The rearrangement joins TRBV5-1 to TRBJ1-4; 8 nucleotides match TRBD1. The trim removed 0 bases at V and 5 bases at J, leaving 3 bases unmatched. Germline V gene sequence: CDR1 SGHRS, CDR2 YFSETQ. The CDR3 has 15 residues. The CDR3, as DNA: TGCGCCAGCAGCTTGGTTGGACAGGGCAATGAAAAACTGTTTTTT. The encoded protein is CASSLVGQGNEKLFF.

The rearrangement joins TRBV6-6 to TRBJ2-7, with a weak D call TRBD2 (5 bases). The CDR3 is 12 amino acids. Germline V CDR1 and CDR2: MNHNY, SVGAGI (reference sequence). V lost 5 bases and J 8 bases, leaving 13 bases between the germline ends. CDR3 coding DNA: TGTGCCAGCAGTACTGTCCGGGATCAGCAGTACTTC. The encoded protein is CASSTVRDQQYF.